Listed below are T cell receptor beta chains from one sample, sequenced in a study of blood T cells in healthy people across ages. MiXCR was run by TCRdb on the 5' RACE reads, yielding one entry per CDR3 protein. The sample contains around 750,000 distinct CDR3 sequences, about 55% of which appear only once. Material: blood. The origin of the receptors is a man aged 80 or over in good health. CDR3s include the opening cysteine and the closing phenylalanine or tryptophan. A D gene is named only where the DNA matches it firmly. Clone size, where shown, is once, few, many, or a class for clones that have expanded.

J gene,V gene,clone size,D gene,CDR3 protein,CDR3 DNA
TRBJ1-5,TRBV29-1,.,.,CSGGEDLNQPQHF,TGCAGTGGTGGGGAGGACCTGAATCAGCCCCAGCATTTT
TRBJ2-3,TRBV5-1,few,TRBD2,CASSLAGLAGVGTDTQYF,TGCGCCAGCAGCTTGGCCGGACTAGCGGGAGTGGGCACAGATACGCAGTATTTT
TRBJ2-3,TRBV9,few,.,CASSVLPRDGQHRYAYF,TGTGCCAGCAGCGTACTTCCCCGGGACGGGCAGCACAGATACGCGTATTTT
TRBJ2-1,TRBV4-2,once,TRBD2,CASSLGAGGAYNEQFF,TGTGCCAGCAGCCTCGGGGCGGGAGGGGCCTACAATGAGCAGTTCTTC
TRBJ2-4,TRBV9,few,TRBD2,CASSAHSGRIGIQYF,TGTGCCAGCAGCGCTCATAGCGGGAGAATCGGCATTCAGTACTTC
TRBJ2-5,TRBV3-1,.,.,CASSQQGRGTSYGQYF,TGTGCCAGCAGCCAACAGGGGAGGGGAACCTCCTACGGGCAGTACTTC
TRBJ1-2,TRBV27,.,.,CASSSVTPTRSYGYTF,TGTGCCAGCAGTTCGGTTACACCCACCAGGAGCTATGGCTACACCTTC
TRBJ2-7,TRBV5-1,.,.,CASSPSGAYEQYF,TGTGCCAGCAGTCCCTCGGGGGCCTACGAGCAGTACTTC
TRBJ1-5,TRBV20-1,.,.,CSAYSVGVNQPQHF,TGCAGTGCTTACTCGGTGGGTGTCAATCAGCCCCAGCATTTT
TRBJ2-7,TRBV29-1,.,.,CSVVMVGYEQYF,TGCAGCGTTGTTATGGTCGGCTACGAGCAGTACTTC
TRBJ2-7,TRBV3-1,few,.,CASSQTLYEQYF,TGTGCCAGCAGCCAAACCCTCTACGAGCAGTACTTC
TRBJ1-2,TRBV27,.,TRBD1,CASSRGQGTNYGYTF,TGTGCCAGCAGTCGGGGACAGGGTACTAACTATGGCTACACCTTC
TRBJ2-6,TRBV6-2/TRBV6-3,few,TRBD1,CASSQGQGASGANVLTF,TGTGCCAGCAGTCAGGGACAGGGGGCATCTGGGGCCAACGTCCTGACTTTC
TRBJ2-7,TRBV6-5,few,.,CASSYIGLGTRVSEQYF,TGTGCCAGCAGTTACATTGGGCTCGGGACGCGTGTATCCGAGCAGTACTTC
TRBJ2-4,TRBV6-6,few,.,CASSFGVGNIQYF,TGTGCCAGCAGTTTTGGGGTGGGAAACATTCAGTACTTC
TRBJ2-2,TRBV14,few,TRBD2,CASSQVSGSHNTGELFF,TGTGCCAGCAGCCAAGTTAGCGGGAGCCACAACACCGGGGAGCTGTTTTTT
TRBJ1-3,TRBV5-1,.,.,CAGVGQGDGNTIYF,TGCGCAGGGGTTGGGCAGGGAGATGGAAACACCATATATTTT
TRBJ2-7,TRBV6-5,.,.,CASSRLGFAYEQYF,TGTGCCAGCAGCAGATTAGGGTTCGCCTACGAGCAGTACTTC
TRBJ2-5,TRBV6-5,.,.,CASSPRSGIQETQYF,TGTGCCAGCAGTCCCCGGTCGGGAATCCAAGAGACCCAGTACTTC
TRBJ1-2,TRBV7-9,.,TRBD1,CASSSTGTGTTDGYTF,TGTGCCAGCAGCTCTACCGGGACAGGTACTACCGATGGCTACACCTTC
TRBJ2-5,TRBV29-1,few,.,CSVIQGGETQYF,TGCAGCGTTATCCAGGGGGGAGAGACCCAGTACTTC
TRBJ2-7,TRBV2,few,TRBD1,CASMSDRGTYEQYF,TGTGCCAGCATGTCGGACAGGGGCACCTACGAGCAGTACTTC
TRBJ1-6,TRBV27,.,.,CASSSIRSSYNSPLHF,TGTGCCAGCAGTAGCATCAGGAGCTCCTATAATTCACCCCTCCACTTT
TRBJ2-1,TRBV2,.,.,CASSESWTNEQFF,TGTGCCAGCAGTGAAAGCTGGACCAATGAGCAGTTCTTC